This T cell receptor beta chain comes out of a study of T cell responses to AZD1222 COVID-19 vaccine. The table came from immunoSEQ multiplex PCR; TCRdb's copy has only in-frame clones and leaves some out. The sample carries over 100,000 clones, around 90% recorded once. Germline V CDR1 and CDR2: SEHNR, FQNEAQ (reference sequence). J was trimmed by 1 base and V by 4 bases; bases with no gene match: 5. This CDR3 region has 15 residues. About this clone: Its antigen is undetermined.

Points from the study as a whole: Repertoires were collected only later (after the peak T cell response had occurred). Clonal diversity was possibly underestimated; the donors were predominantly white British and more often female. The study found vaccine-associated CD4 TCRs spanning spike, dominant at 160-218 and 743-854.

Sequenced material: peripheral blood, taken 28 days after the second AZD1222 dose. The origin of this receptor is an adult who received the AZD1222 COVID-19 vaccine. The chain joins TRBV7-9 to TRBJ2-3; 7 bases align to TRBD2. CDR3 in DNA: TGTGCCAGCAGCTCAGGACGGGGGGGCACAGATACGCAGTATTTT. Translated: CASSSGRGGTDTQYF.